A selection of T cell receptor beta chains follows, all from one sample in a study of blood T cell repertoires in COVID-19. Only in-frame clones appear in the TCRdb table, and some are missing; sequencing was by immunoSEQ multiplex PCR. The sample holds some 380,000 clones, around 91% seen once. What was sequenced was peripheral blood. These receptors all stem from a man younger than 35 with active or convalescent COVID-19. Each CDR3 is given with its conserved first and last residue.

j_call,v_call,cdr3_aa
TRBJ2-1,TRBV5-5,CASSPDSWSGDEQFF
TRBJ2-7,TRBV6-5,CASSYSTHGYEQYF
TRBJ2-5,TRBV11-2,CASSLGTSTETQYF
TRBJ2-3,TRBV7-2,CASTVYLAGGSDTQYF
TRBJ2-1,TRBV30,CAWVTSGKGEQFF
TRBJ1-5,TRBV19,CASSTESGTGFQPQHF
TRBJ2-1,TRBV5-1,CASSVTGSFPNEQFF
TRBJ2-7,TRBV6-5,CASSARTGSTYEQYF
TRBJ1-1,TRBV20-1,CSASVGAGTEAFF
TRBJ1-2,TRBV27,CASSFARDYGYTF
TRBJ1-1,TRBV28,CASSFRGARTEAFF
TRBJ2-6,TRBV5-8,CATDHGTGANVLTF
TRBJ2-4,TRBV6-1,CASSEPGREVNIQYF
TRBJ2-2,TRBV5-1,CASSSGLAGANTGELFF
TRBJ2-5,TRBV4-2,CASSLQAGGGDETQYF
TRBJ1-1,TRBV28,CASTIQGTEAFF
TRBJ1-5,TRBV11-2,CASSLDGQGGQPQHF
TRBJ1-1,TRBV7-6,CAIGTPGGRAFF
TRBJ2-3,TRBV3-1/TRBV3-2,CASSQDPRGGTDTQYF
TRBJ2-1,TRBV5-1,CASSLDSYNEQFF
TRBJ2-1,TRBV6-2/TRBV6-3,CASSPPPTGQIHNEQFF
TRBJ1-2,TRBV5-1,CASSQTGQSNYGYTF
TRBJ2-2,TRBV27,CASSTPSSGPPGELFF
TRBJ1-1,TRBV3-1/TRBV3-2,CASSQVPTEAFF
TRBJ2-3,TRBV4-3,CASSQDPSGGNTQYF
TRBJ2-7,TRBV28,CASNTPGQKNEQYF
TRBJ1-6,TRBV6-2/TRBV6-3,CASSAGTNSPLHF
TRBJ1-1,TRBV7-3,CASSLSVTTEAFF
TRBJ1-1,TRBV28,CASSLTEAFF
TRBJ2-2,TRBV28,CASKGQGAVGELFF
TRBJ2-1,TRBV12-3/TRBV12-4,CAGTGTSGTEQFF
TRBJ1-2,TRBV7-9,CASSLRDSNLFGYTF
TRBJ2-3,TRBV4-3,CASSRGTIERGTDTQYF
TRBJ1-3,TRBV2,CASSELRYRDASFGNTIYF
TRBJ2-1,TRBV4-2,CASSLPLSGSGNEQFF
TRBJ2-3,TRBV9,CASSVVAGEGTDTQYF
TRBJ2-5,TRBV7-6,CASSQGDRRQETQYF